A single TCR beta chain is shown here with its context. Its cognate antigen is unknown. Terminally differentiated effector memory CD45RA+ cells were excluded by CCR7 positive selection of CD45RO-negative cells. The CDR3 is 14 residues long. Germline values: CDR1 MDHEN, CDR2 SYDVKM. V was trimmed by 7 bases and J by 7 bases, leaving 17 bases between them. The sample is drawn from a study of shared clonotypes between healthy human individuals. Study observations and caveats: Non-shared clonotypes showed lower generation probabilities than clonotypes common to all four donors.

Profiled with immunoSEQ multiplex PCR; TCRdb holds only in-frame clones, not every one. The table shows around 2,000,000 clones, with about 95% occurring only once. Sequenced material: naive CD8+ T cells sorted from blood. The origin of this receptor is a man between 18 and 29 years old in good health. The V gene is TRBV28, the J gene TRBJ1-5, with a tentative D call TRBD1 (5 bases). The CDR3 protein is CASNLVGVGQPQHF. CDR3 in DNA: TGTGCCAGCAACTTGGTAGGGGTAGGGCAGCCCCAGCATTTT.